This is a list of T cell receptor beta chains from one sample in a study of T cell changes during pregnancy in multiple sclerosis. The data were produced by immunoSEQ multiplex PCR, yet TCRdb's version contains in-frame clones alone and is incomplete. The sample lists around 46,000 clones, around 91% occurring once. Sequenced material: CD8+ T cells from peripheral blood mononuclear cells, taken in the second trimester of pregnancy. Receptor source: a female donor with multiple sclerosis, enrolled in a pregnancy study. Each CDR3 is given with its conserved first and last residue. A D gene is named only where the DNA matches it firmly. Part of the rows lack a size; the others show once, few, many or a class for expanded clones.

D gene	clone size	V gene	J gene	CDR3 protein	CDR3 DNA
TRBD1	NA	TRBV5-5	TRBJ1-1	CASSLRTGGLGVNTEAFF	TGTGCCAGCAGCCTACGGACAGGGGGCTTAGGGGTGAACACTGAAGCTTTCTTT
TRBD1	NA	TRBV27	TRBJ2-3	CASSLGTVGLGQYF	TGTGCCAGCAGTCTGGGGACAGTGGGTTTGGGGCAGTATTTT
TRBD1	NA	TRBV25-1	TRBJ2-5	CASSHRDRGQETQYF	TGTGCCAGCAGTCACCGGGACAGGGGGCAAGAGACCCAGTACTTC
TRBD1	NA	TRBV7-8	TRBJ1-4	CASTEDRGTNEKLFF	TGTGCCAGCACCGAAGACAGGGGGACTAATGAAAAACTGTTTTTT
NA	NA	TRBV7-6	TRBJ2-7	CASSQSVSYEQYF	TGTGCCAGCAGCCAGAGCGTGTCCTACGAGCAGTACTTC
TRBD1	NA	TRBV7-6	TRBJ2-7	CASSLAGQGFEQYF	TGTGCCAGCAGCTTAGCGGGACAGGGGTTCGAGCAGTACTTC
NA	NA	TRBV29-1	TRBJ2-7	CSVPPGKYEQYF	TGCAGCGTTCCCCCAGGCAAGTACGAGCAGTACTTC
NA	NA	TRBV27	TRBJ2-7	CASSLDYNGGEQYF	TGTGCCAGCAGTTTAGACTACAATGGCGGCGAGCAGTACTTC
NA	NA	TRBV20-1	TRBJ2-7	CSAPQGPGQYF	TGCAGTGCACCACAGGGCCCGGGGCAGTACTTC
TRBD2	NA	TRBV27	TRBJ2-1	CASSLGGGTYNEQFF	TGTGCCAGCAGTTTAGGGGGGGGGACTTACAATGAGCAGTTCTTC
TRBD1	NA	TRBV14	TRBJ2-7	CASSRLKGTGSYEQYF	TGTGCCAGCAGCCGCTTGAAAGGGACAGGGAGCTACGAGCAGTACTTC
NA	NA	TRBV9	TRBJ1-4	CASSAGGENEKLFF	TGTGCCAGCAGCGCCGGGGGGGAAAATGAAAAACTGTTTTTT
NA	NA	TRBV19	TRBJ1-2	CASKGEGDRNYGYTF	TGTGCCAGTAAGGGGGAGGGGGACCGAAACTATGGCTACACCTTC
TRBD1	NA	TRBV19	TRBJ2-7	CASGQVYEQYF	TGTGCCAGTGGACAGGTATACGAGCAGTACTTC
NA	NA	TRBV7-2	TRBJ1-5	CASSLDPLANQPQHF	TGTGCCAGCAGCTTAGACCCCCTAGCCAATCAGCCCCAGCATTTT
NA	NA	TRBV9	TRBJ1-2	CASSDGGSYGYTF	TGTGCCAGCAGCGACGGGGGGTCTTATGGCTACACCTTC
TRBD2	once	TRBV16	TRBJ2-1	CASSQSLAGDSYNEQFF	TGTGCCAGCAGCCAATCGCTAGCGGGAGACTCCTACAATGAGCAGTTCTTC
TRBD2	NA	TRBV5-1	TRBJ2-1	CASTPSGGAIYEQFF	TGCGCCAGCACCCCTAGCGGGGGGGCTATCTATGAGCAGTTCTTC